This is a list of T cell receptor beta chains from one sample in a study of cytomegalovirus exposure and HLA in healthy donors. This table comes from immunoSEQ multiplex PCR, and its TCRdb copy is limited to in-frame clones, with some not included. The data contain fewer than 200,000 clones, around four fifths of them seen just once; the ten biggest clones take up roughly 1.9%. Sequences were obtained from PBMCs. The receptors shown here come from a female donor in good health and CMV-seronegative. Both conserved end residues are part of each CDR3. A D gene is named only where the DNA matches it firmly. Clone sizes are given selectively: once, few, many, or a class where the clone is expanded.

cdr3_aa: CASSLRGGRGANYGYTF
cdr3_nt: TGTGCCAGCAGCTTAAGAGGGGGACGCGGAGCTAACTATGGCTACACCTTC
v_call: TRBV7-9
d_call: NA
clone_size: NA
cdr3_length: 17
j_call: TRBJ1-2

cdr3_aa: CASRSGKGAVTEAFF
cdr3_nt: TGTGCAAGTCGCTCAGGGAAGGGGGCGGTTACTGAAGCTTTCTTT
v_call: TRBV12-2
d_call: NA
clone_size: NA
cdr3_length: 15
j_call: TRBJ1-1

cdr3_aa: CSTRQGSYEQYF
cdr3_nt: TGCAGCACCAGACAGGGATCCTACGAGCAGTACTTC
v_call: TRBV29-1
d_call: TRBD1
clone_size: NA
cdr3_length: 12
j_call: TRBJ2-7

cdr3_aa: CASSSGLAGGTGELFF
cdr3_nt: TGCGCCAGCAGTTCAGGGCTAGCGGGAGGCACCGGGGAGCTGTTTTTT
v_call: TRBV5-1
d_call: TRBD2
clone_size: NA
cdr3_length: 16
j_call: TRBJ2-2

cdr3_aa: CASSNPGPFTPYEQYF
cdr3_nt: TGTGCCAGCAGCAATCCAGGGCCTTTTACTCCCTACGAGCAGTACTTC
v_call: TRBV21-1
d_call: NA
clone_size: NA
cdr3_length: 16
j_call: TRBJ2-7

cdr3_aa: CASSSIPAGPYEQYF
cdr3_nt: TGTGCCAGCAGTTCAATCCCAGCGGGACCCTACGAGCAGTACTTC
v_call: TRBV27
d_call: TRBD2
clone_size: NA
cdr3_length: 15
j_call: TRBJ2-7

cdr3_aa: CASSPIGSEAFF
cdr3_nt: TGTGCCAGCAGCCCCATAGGGAGTGAAGCTTTCTTT
v_call: TRBV7-9
d_call: NA
clone_size: NA
cdr3_length: 12
j_call: TRBJ1-1

cdr3_aa: CASSARQGYGPQHF
cdr3_nt: TGTGCCAGCAGCGCGAGACAGGGGTATGGGCCCCAGCATTTT
v_call: TRBV9
d_call: TRBD1
clone_size: once
cdr3_length: 14
j_call: TRBJ1-5

cdr3_aa: CASSYSSGSRADTQYF
cdr3_nt: TGTGCCAGCAGTTATTCTAGCGGGAGCCGCGCAGATACGCAGTATTTT
v_call: TRBV6-5
d_call: TRBD2
clone_size: NA
cdr3_length: 16
j_call: TRBJ2-3

cdr3_aa: CASSIADYSNQPQHF
cdr3_nt: TGTGCCAGTAGTATCGCCGACTATAGCAATCAGCCCCAGCATTTT
v_call: TRBV19
d_call: NA
clone_size: NA
cdr3_length: 15
j_call: TRBJ1-5

cdr3_aa: CAWGLSGANVLTF
cdr3_nt: TGTGCCTGGGGGCTCTCTGGGGCCAACGTCCTGACTTTC
v_call: TRBV30
d_call: NA
clone_size: NA
cdr3_length: 13
j_call: TRBJ2-6

cdr3_aa: CASSLDDPSGSPLHF
cdr3_nt: TGTGCCAGCAGCTTAGATGACCCTTCGGGTTCACCCCTCCACTTT
v_call: TRBV11-2
d_call: NA
clone_size: NA
cdr3_length: 15
j_call: TRBJ1-6

cdr3_aa: CASSREGVDTQYF
cdr3_nt: TGCGCCAGCAGCCGCGAGGGGGTAGATACGCAGTATTTT
v_call: TRBV5-1
d_call: NA
clone_size: few
cdr3_length: 13
j_call: TRBJ2-3

cdr3_aa: CASSWTSGNNEQFF
cdr3_nt: TGTGCCAGCAGTTGGACTAGCGGGAACAATGAGCAGTTCTTC
v_call: TRBV27
d_call: TRBD2
clone_size: NA
cdr3_length: 14
j_call: TRBJ2-1

cdr3_aa: CASSRDRFTQETQYF
cdr3_nt: TGTGCCAGCAGCCGTGACAGATTCACACAAGAGACCCAGTACTTC
v_call: TRBV5-4
d_call: NA
clone_size: NA
cdr3_length: 15
j_call: TRBJ2-5

cdr3_aa: CASRDTGFSYNEQFF
cdr3_nt: TGTGCCAGCAGAGACACAGGGTTCTCCTACAATGAGCAGTTCTTC
v_call: TRBV7-9
d_call: NA
clone_size: NA
cdr3_length: 15
j_call: TRBJ2-1

cdr3_aa: CASSGQGSEKLFF
cdr3_nt: TGTGCCAGCAGCGGACAGGGGAGTGAAAAACTGTTTTTT
v_call: TRBV2
d_call: TRBD1
clone_size: NA
cdr3_length: 13
j_call: TRBJ1-4

cdr3_aa: CASREGRLGYGYTF
cdr3_nt: TGTGCCAGCAGGGAGGGACGGCTGGGCTATGGCTACACCTTC
v_call: TRBV6-5
d_call: NA
clone_size: NA
cdr3_length: 14
j_call: TRBJ1-2

cdr3_aa: CASELPTGLYNEQFF
cdr3_nt: TGTGCCAGCGAACTCCCGACAGGTCTCTACAATGAGCAGTTCTTC
v_call: TRBV7-9
d_call: NA
clone_size: NA
cdr3_length: 15
j_call: TRBJ2-1

cdr3_aa: CASSQQQPDYEQYF
cdr3_nt: TGTGCCAGCAGCCAGCAACAGCCCGACTACGAGCAGTACTTC
v_call: TRBV14
d_call: NA
clone_size: NA
cdr3_length: 14
j_call: TRBJ2-7

cdr3_aa: CASSVLAGPNEQFF
cdr3_nt: TGTGCCAGCAGTGTGCTAGCGGGCCCCAATGAGCAGTTCTTC
v_call: TRBV6-4
d_call: TRBD2
clone_size: NA
cdr3_length: 14
j_call: TRBJ2-1

cdr3_aa: CASSYSRGRGQETQYF
cdr3_nt: TGTGCCAGCAGTTACTCGCGGGGGCGGGGTCAAGAGACCCAGTACTTC
v_call: TRBV6-5
d_call: NA
clone_size: few
cdr3_length: 16
j_call: TRBJ2-5

cdr3_aa: CASSVQGNYGYTF
cdr3_nt: TGTGCCAGTAGTGTACAGGGGAACTATGGCTACACCTTC
v_call: TRBV19
d_call: TRBD1
clone_size: large
cdr3_length: 13
j_call: TRBJ1-2

cdr3_aa: CASSDDRVPLYGYTF
cdr3_nt: TGTGCCAGCAGCGATGACAGGGTCCCTCTCTATGGCTACACCTTC
v_call: TRBV6-5
d_call: TRBD1
clone_size: few
cdr3_length: 15
j_call: TRBJ1-2

cdr3_aa: CASSGQVSGNTIYF
cdr3_nt: TGTGCCAGCTCAGGACAGGTCTCTGGAAACACCATATATTTT
v_call: TRBV18
d_call: TRBD1
clone_size: NA
cdr3_length: 14
j_call: TRBJ1-3